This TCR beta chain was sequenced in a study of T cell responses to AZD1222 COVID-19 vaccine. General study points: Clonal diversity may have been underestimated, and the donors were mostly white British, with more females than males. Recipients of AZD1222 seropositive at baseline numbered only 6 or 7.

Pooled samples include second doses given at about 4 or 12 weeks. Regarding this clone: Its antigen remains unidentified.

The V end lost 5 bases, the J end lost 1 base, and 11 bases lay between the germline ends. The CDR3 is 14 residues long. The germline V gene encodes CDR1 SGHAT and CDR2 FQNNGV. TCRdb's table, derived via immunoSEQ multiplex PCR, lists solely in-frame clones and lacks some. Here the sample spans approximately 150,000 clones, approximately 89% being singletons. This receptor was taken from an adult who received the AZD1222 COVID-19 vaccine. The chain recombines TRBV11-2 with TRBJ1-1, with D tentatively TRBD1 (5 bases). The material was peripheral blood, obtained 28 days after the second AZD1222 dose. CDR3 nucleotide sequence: TGTGCCAGCAGCCCACTTGGGGGGAACACTGAAGCTTTCTTT. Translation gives CASSPLGGNTEAFF.